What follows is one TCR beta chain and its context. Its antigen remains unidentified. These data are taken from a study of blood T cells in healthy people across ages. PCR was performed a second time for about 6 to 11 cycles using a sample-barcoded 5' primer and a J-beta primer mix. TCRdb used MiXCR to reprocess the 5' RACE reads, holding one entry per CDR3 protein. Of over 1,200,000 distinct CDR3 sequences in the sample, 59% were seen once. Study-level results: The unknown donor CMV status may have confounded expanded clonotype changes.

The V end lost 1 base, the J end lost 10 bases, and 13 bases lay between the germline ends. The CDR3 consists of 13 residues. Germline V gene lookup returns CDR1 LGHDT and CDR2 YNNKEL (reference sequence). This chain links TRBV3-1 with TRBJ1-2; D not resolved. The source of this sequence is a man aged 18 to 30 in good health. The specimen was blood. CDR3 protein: CASSQVNDLTYTF. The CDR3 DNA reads TGTGCCAGCAGCCAAGTCAACGACCTTACCTACACCTTC.